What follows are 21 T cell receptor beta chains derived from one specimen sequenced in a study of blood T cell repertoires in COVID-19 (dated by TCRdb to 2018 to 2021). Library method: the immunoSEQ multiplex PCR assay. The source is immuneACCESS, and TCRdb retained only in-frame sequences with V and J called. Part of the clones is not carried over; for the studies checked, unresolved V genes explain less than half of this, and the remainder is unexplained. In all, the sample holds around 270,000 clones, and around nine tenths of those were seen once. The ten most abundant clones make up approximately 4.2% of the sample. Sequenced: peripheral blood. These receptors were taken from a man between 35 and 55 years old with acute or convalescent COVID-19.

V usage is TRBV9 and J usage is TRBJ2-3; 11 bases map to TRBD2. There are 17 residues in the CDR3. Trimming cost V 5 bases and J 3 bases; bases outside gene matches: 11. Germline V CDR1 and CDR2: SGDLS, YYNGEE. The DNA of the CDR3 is TGTGCCAGCAGTGGACTAGCGGGCGTCCCAATTACAGATACGCAGTATTTT. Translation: CASSGLAGVPITDTQYF.

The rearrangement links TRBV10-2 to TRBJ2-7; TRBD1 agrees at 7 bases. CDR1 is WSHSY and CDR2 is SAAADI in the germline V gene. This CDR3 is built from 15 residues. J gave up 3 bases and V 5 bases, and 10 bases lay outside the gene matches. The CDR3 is CASSTPDRPHYEQYF. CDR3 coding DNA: TGCGCCAGCAGTACCCCGGACAGGCCACACTACGAGCAGTACTTC.

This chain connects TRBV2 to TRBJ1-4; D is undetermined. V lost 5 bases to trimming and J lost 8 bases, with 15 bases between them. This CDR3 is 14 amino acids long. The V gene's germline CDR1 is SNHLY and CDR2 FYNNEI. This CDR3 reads CASSRRGGVEKLFF. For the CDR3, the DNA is TGTGCCAGCAGTCGACGGGGTGGGGTCGAAAAACTGTTTTTT.

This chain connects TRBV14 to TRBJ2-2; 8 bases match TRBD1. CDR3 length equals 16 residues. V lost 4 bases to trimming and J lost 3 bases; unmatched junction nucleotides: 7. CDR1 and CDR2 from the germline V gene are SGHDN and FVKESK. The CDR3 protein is CASSPGTGSHTGELFF. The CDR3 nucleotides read TGTGCCAGCAGCCCCGGGACAGGCTCCCACACCGGGGAGCTGTTTTTT.

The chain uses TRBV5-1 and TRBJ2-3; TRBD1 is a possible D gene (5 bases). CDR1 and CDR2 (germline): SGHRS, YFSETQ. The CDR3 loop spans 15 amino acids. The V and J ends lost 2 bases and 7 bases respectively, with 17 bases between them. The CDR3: CASSLGNIQENTQYF. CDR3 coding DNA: TGCGCCAGCAGCTTAGGAAACATACAGGAAAATACGCAGTATTTT.

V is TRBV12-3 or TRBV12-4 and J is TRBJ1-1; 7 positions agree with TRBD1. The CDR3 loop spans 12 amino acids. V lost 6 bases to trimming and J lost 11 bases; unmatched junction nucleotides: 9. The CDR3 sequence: CASSSDRVEAFF. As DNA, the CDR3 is TGTGCCAGCAGCTCCGACAGGGTCGAGGCTTTCTTT.

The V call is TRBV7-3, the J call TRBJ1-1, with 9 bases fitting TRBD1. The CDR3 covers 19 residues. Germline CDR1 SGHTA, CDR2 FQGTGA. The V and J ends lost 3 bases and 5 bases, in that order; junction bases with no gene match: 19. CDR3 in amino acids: CASSFLPYSGQGRQTEAFF. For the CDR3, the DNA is TGTGCCAGCAGCTTTCTACCCTACTCGGGACAGGGAAGGCAGACTGAAGCTTTCTTT.

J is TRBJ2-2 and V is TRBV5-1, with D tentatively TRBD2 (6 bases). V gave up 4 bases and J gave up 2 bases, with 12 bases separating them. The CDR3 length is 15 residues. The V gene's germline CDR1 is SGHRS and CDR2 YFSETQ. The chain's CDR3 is CASSHGTSNTGELFF. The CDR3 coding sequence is TGCGCCAGCAGCCACGGGACTTCCAACACCGGGGAGCTGTTTTTT. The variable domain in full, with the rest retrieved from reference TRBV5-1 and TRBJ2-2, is KAGVTQTPRYLIKTRGQQVTLSCSPISGHRSVSWYQQTPGQGLQFLFEYFSETQRNKGNFPGRFSGRQFSNSRSEMNVSTLELGDSALYLCASSHGTSNTGELFFGEGSRLTVL.

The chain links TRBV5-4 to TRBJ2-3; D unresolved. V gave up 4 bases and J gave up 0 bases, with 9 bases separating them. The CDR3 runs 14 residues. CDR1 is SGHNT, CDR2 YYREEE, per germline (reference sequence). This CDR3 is CASSLLSSTDTQYF. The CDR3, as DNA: TGTGCCAGCAGCCTCTTGTCGAGCACAGATACGCAGTATTTT.

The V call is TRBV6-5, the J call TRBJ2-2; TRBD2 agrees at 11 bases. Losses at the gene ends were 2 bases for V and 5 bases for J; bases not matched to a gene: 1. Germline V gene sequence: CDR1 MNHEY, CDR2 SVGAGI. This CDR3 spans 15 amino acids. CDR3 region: CASSYRLAGTGELFF. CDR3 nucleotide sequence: TGTGCCAGCAGTTACAGACTAGCGGGGACCGGGGAGCTGTTTTTT.

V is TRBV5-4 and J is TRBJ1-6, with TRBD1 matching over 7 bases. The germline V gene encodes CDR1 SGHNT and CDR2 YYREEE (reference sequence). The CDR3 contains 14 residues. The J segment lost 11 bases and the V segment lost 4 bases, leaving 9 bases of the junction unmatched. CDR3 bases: TGTGCCAGCAGCCCAAACAGGGGAAACGCACCCCTCCACTTT. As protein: CASSPNRGNAPLHF.

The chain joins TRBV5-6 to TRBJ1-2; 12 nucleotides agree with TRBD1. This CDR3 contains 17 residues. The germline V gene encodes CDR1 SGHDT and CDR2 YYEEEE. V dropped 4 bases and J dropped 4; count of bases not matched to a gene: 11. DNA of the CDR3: TGTGCCAGCAGCGTACTCTCGGGACAGGGGGCGGTCTATGGCTACACCTTC. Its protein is CASSVLSGQGAVYGYTF.

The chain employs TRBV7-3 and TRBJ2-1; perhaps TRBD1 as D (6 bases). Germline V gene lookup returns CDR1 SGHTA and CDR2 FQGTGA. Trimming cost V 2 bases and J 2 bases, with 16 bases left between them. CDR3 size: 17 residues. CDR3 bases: TGTGCCAGCAGCTTATTCGCCCCGACAGGTGCCTACAATGAGCAGTTCTTC. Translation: CASSLFAPTGAYNEQFF.

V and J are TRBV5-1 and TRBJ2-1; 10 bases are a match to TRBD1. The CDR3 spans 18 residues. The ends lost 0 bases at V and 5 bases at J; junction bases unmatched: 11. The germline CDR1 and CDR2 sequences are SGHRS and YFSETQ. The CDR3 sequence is CASSLGTGGELWDNEQFF. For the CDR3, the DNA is TGCGCCAGCAGCTTGGGGACAGGGGGAGAACTGTGGGACAATGAGCAGTTCTTC.

The CDR3 loop is CASRYRGTDTQYF. CDR3 DNA: TGTGCCAGCAGATATCGAGGCACAGATACGCAGTATTTT. The chain carries TRBV12-3 or TRBV12-4 and TRBJ2-3; D gene unclear. V lost 6 bases and J 1 base, leaving 8 bases between the germline ends. The CDR3 loop spans 13 amino acids.

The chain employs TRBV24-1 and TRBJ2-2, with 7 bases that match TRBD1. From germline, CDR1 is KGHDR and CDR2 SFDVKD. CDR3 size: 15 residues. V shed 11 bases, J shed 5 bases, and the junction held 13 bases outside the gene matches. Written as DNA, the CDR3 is TGTGCCATCCAAACAGGGGCAGGGCGTACCGGGGAGCTGTTTTTT. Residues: CAIQTGAGRTGELFF.

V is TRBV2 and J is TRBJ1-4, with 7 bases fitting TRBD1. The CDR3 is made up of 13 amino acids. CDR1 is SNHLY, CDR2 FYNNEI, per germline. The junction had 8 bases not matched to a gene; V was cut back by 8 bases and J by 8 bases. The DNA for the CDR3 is TGTGCCAGCGCCGACAGGGTACGAGAAAAACTGTTTTTT. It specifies CASADRVREKLFF.

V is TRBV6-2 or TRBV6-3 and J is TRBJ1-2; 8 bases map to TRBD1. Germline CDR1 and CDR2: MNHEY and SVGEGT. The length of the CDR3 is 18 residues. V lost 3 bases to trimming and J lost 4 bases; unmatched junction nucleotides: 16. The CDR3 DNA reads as TGTGCCAGCAGTTATCCCGAAATCGTGTCAGGGGGCGGCTATGGCTACACCTTC. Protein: CASSYPEIVSGGGYGYTF.

CDR3 DNA: TGTGCCATCAGTGGGGGAGGAGACAGTAAGAATTCACCCCTCCACTTT. Protein: CAISGGGDSKNSPLHF. The chain couples TRBV10-3 to TRBJ1-6; tentative D call: TRBD1 (5 bases). The CDR3 sequence is 16 residues long. Germline V gene data show CDR1 as ENHRY and CDR2 as SYGVKD. V lost 4 bases to trimming and J lost 7 bases, with 17 bases between them.

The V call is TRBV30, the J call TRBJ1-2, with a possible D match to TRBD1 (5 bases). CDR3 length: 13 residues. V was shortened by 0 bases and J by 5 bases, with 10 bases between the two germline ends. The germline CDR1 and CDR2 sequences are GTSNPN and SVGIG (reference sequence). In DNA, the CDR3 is TGTGCCTGGAGTGTCGTCAGGGAATATGGCTACACCTTC. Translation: CAWSVVREYGYTF.

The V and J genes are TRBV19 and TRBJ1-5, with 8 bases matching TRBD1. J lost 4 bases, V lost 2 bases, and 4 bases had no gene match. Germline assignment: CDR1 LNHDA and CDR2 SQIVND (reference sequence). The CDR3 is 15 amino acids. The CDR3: CASSINGQGNQPQHF. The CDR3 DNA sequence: TGTGCCAGTAGTATAAATGGACAGGGTAATCAGCCCCAGCATTTT.